This T cell receptor (beta chain) appears in the sequencing data of a study of shared clonotypes between healthy human individuals. Overall study: CD4 naive cells filled three plates per donor, CD4 memory three, CD8 naive two and CD8 memory one.

CDR1 is LNHDA and CDR2 is SQIVND in the germline V gene (reference sequence). V shed 8 bases and J shed 2 bases, with 13 bases lying between them. CDR3 size: 14 residues. This table comes from immunoSEQ multiplex PCR, and its TCRdb copy is limited to in-frame clones, with some not included. The sample consists of some 2 million clones, over 85% of them appearing once. The TCR sequence derives from a man aged 18 to 29 in good health. The source material was naive CD4+ T cells sorted from blood. Subset of the sample: CD45RA+ positively selected. The rearrangement joins TRBV19 to TRBJ2-4; D may correspond to TRBD1 or TRBD2 (5 bases each). The CDR3 loop is CASPKPGPKNIQYF. The DNA for the CDR3 is TGTGCCAGTCCTAAACCGGGGCCCAAAAACATTCAGTACTTC.